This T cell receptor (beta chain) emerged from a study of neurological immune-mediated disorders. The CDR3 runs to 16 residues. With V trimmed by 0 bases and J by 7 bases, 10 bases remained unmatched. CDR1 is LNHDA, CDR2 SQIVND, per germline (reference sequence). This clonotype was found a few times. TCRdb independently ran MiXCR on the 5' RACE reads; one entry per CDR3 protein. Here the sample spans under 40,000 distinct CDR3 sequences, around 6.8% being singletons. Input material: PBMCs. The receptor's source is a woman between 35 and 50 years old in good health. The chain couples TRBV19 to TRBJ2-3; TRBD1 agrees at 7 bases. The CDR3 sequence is CASSIDQPGQSYTQYF. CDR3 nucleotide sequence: TGTGCCAGTAGTATAGATCAACCGGGACAGTCCTATACGCAGTATTTT.